The sequence of this TCR beta chain was determined in a study of human T cells and chemical hapten exposure. Study at large: Per-sample TCR yield variation was attributed mainly to small pooled library volume differences.

TCRdb processed the RACE reads anew with MiXCR; each CDR3 protein has one entry. This table has about 69,000 distinct CDR3 sequences, 10% appearing once. Unmatched junction bases numbered 4, after V lost 4 bases and J lost 2 bases. The CDR3 runs to 14 residues. Germline V gene lookup returns CDR1 SEHNR and CDR2 FQNEAQ (reference sequence). Time point: patch test 2, 6 weeks after DPC sensitization. Noted treatment: therapeutic diphenylcyclopropenone sensitization with weekly scalp DPC. The chain is built from TRBV7-9 and TRBJ2-7; 8 bases line up with TRBD2. Sequencing used whole blood, obtained in connection with sensitization to the hapten diphenylcyclopropenone (DPC). The receptor was isolated from a woman in her 50s with alopecia areata. Some clones in this sample may be carry-over from other donors' samples. CDR3 coding DNA: TGTGCCAGCAGCTCCGGGACTAGGGCCTACGAGCAGTACTTC. Amino acids: CASSSGTRAYEQYF.